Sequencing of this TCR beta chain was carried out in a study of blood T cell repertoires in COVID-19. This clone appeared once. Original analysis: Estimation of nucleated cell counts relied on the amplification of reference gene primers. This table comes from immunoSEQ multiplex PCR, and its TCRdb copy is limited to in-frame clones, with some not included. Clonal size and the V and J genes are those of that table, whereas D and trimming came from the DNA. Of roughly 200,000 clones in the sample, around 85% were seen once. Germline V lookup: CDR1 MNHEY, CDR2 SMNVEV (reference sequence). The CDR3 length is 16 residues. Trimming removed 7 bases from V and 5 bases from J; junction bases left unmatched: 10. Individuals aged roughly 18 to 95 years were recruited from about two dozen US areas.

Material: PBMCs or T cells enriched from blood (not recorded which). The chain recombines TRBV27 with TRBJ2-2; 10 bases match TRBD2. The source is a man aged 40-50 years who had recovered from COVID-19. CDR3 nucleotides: TGTGCCAGCAAAGAACTAGCGGGAATTCGGACCGGGGAGCTGTTTTTT. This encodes CASKELAGIRTGELFF.